The subject of this entry is one T cell receptor (beta chain). This clonotype was seen only a few times. Its antigen is currently not known. Base qualities are not recorded, but no much larger clone differs from it by a single base. Libraries were constructed by RT-PCR. TCRdb records NextSeq 550 as the sequencer. TCRdb's own reprocessing of the public reads used fastp at Q25 and MiXCR and kept productive beta chains. CDR3 protein duplicates are merged, each entry listing the most common genes and DNA. The sample table records fewer than 250,000 distinct CDR3 sequences; 13% to 15% of these occur just once. The ten largest clones take up about 9.9% of the sample. The junction shows trimming of 1 base on V and 6 bases on J, and the gene matches do not reach 6 bases of it. Taken from cysteine to phenylalanine, the CDR3 has 15 residues. Only CDR3 DNA is held: 45 bases, read in frame from base 1. The germline V gene sets CDR1 to SGHVS and CDR2 to FQNEAQ.

This entry is derived from a study of patients and donors after allogeneic stem cell transplantation (dated by TCRdb to 2020 to 2022). Specimen: blood, either unsorted or a sorted T cell fraction (not recorded which). This clonotype was sampled from a human donor who was either an allogeneic HSCT recipient or a stem cell or donor lymphocyte infusion donor (not recorded which). It is not recorded whose cells these are; they may come from a transplant donor. In this chain, TRBV7-8 is recombined with TRBJ2-7, with TRBD1 identical over 10 junction bases. The DNA is as follows: TGTGCCAGCAGCTTAGGGACAGGGGGGAAACTCGAGCAGTACTTC. It is translated as CASSLGTGGKLEQYF.